This T cell receptor (beta chain) was captured by sequencing in a study of blood T cell repertoires in COVID-19. Study as a whole: The study drew acute and convalescent COVID-19 samples from the United States, Italy and Spain.

Cohorts were determined from participant-reported clinical history. The repertoire was sequenced with immunoSEQ multiplex PCR; TCRdb's copy has only in-frame clones and lacks some. In the table there are about 230,000 clones, approximately 89% of which are singletons. CDR3 length: 14 amino acids. Germline V CDR1 and CDR2: SGHVT, SQSDAQ. V dropped 1 base and J dropped 2 bases, with 8 bases sitting between them. The sequence was obtained from a woman in her 30s with acute COVID-19. The rearrangement links TRBV7-4 to TRBJ1-2; D unclear. The source material was PBMCs or T cells enriched from blood (not recorded which). CDR3 protein: CASSLVYPNYGYTF. CDR3 in DNA: TGTGCCAGCAGCTTAGTTTATCCGAACTATGGCTACACCTTC.